Shown below are 9 T cell receptor beta chains from a single sample sequenced in a study of shared clonotypes between healthy human individuals. TCRdb's table, derived via immunoSEQ multiplex PCR, lists solely in-frame clones and lacks some. The sample lists around 2.1 million clones; 93% were seen once. Terminally differentiated effector memory CD45RA+ cells were excluded from the naive CD8 cells, which were CD45RO-negative and positively selected for CCR7. The material sequenced was naive CD8+ T cells from PBMCs. These receptors were collected from a man aged 18 to 30 in good health. Some clones in this sample may be carry-over from other donors' samples.

This clone has a handful of counts. The chain carries TRBV6-5 and TRBJ1-1, with D perhaps TRBD1 (5 bases). V was shortened by 2 bases and J by 8 bases, with 9 bases between the two germline ends. Germline V gene lookup returns CDR1 MNHEY and CDR2 SVGAGI. This CDR3 region has 12 residues. The CDR3 DNA follows: TGTGCCAGCAGTTACCGGGAGGGGGAAGCTTTCTTT. Translating gives CASSYREGEAFF.

This clone was seen just once. V is TRBV29-1 and J is TRBJ2-3; TRBD2 might be the D (5 bases). Germline V gene lookup returns CDR1 SQVTM and CDR2 ANQGSEA. V was pared by 6 bases and J by 1 base, with 11 bases between. The CDR3 extends over 13 amino acids. In DNA form, the CDR3 reads TGCAGCGTCGGGGTTATTCGCACAGATACGCAGTATTTT. Residues: CSVGVIRTDTQYF.

This clone appeared a single time. This chain connects TRBV27 to TRBJ1-5; TRBD1 matches at 7 bases. The trim removed 6 bases at V and 7 bases at J, leaving 9 bases unmatched. The CDR3 covers 14 residues. Germline values: CDR1 MNHEY, CDR2 SMNVEV (reference sequence). CDR3 protein: CASRLRGQGQPQHF. The CDR3 nucleotides are TGTGCCAGCAGACTGAGGGGGCAAGGCCAGCCCCAGCATTTT.

Only one count was recorded for this clone. The chain has TRBV13 and TRBJ2-7, with 10 nucleotides matching TRBD1. The V gene's germline CDR1 is PRHDT and CDR2 FYEKMQ (reference sequence). J lost 2 bases, V lost 3 bases, and 1 base had no gene match. The CDR3 totals 14 residues. CDR3 amino acids: CASSFDRGPYEQYF. In DNA, the CDR3 is TGTGCCAGCAGCTTTGACAGGGGGCCCTACGAGCAGTACTTC.

J is TRBJ2-2 and V is TRBV10-3, with D possibly being TRBD1 (5 bases). The CDR3 runs 18 residues. In germline, CDR1 is ENHRY, CDR2 SYGVKD. V shed 1 base and J shed 0 bases, with 15 bases lying between them. The CDR3 spells CAISEWFGQGANTGELFF. CDR3 coding DNA: TGTGCCATCAGTGAGTGGTTCGGTCAGGGCGCGAACACCGGGGAGCTGTTTTTT.

A single count supports this clone. This chain connects TRBV19 to TRBJ1-1, with TRBD1 matching 8 bases. Trimming at V came to 5 bases and at J to 5 bases, leaving 4 bases not matched to a gene. The CDR3 has 13 residues. Germline V gene sequence: CDR1 LNHDA, CDR2 SQIVND (reference sequence). Here the CDR3 DNA reads TGTGCCAGTAGTTACAGGGGGGGAACTGAAGCTTTCTTT. Translating gives CASSYRGGTEAFF.

As concerns this clone: Other DNA sequences of this sample code for an identical CDR3. The chain employs TRBV6-6 and TRBJ2-1, with 8 bases that match TRBD2. Germline V CDR1 and CDR2: MNHNY, SVGAGI (reference sequence). The V and J ends lost 8 bases and 9 bases, in that order; junction bases with no gene match: 0. The CDR3 sequence is 10 residues long. The CDR3 DNA sequence: TGTGCCAGCCGGGGGGGTGAGCAGTTCTTC. As protein: CASRGGEQFF.

CDR3 DNA sequence: TGTGCCAGCAGTGACCCCGGGACTCAGGGCGTGGAGACCCAGTACTTC. Its protein product is CASSDPGTQGVETQYF. The rearrangement uses TRBV2 and TRBJ2-5; possibly TRBD2 for D (6 bases). This CDR3 has 16 amino acids. Germline loops: CDR1 SNHLY, CDR2 FYNNEI. The V end lost 3 bases, the J end lost 5 bases, and 19 bases lay between the germline ends.

The chain carries TRBV15 and TRBJ2-7, with TRBD2 identical over 9 bases. The germline V gene encodes CDR1 LNHNV and CDR2 YYDKDF (reference sequence). Losses at the gene ends were 0 bases for V and 3 bases for J; bases not matched to a gene: 3. The CDR3 is 15 residues long. CDR3 in amino acids: CATSREAGGLYEQYF. The CDR3 coding sequence is TGTGCCACCAGCAGAGAAGCGGGAGGACTCTACGAGCAGTACTTC.